The next 29 T cell receptor beta chains were all read from a single sample in a study of blood T cell repertoires in COVID-19. Here immunoSEQ multiplex PCR was the method, and the copy in TCRdb shows in-frame clones only, minus some. Of roughly 70,000 clones in the sample, over 80% were seen once. The specimen sequenced was peripheral blood. The receptors were sampled from a woman older than 75 with active COVID-19.

The rearrangement joins TRBV19 to TRBJ1-1, with 7 bases matching TRBD1. The V gene end was trimmed by 5 bases and the J gene end by 2 bases; junction bases not matched to a gene: 8. Germline-derived CDR1 and CDR2 are LNHDA and SQIVND (reference sequence). The CDR3 spans 15 residues. For the CDR3, the DNA is TGTGCCAGTAGTCCCCAGACAGGGCGAAACACTGAAGCTTTCTTT. As protein: CASSPQTGRNTEAFF. Full variable domain (missing parts from reference TRBV19 and TRBJ1-1): DGGITQSPKYLFRKEGQNVTLSCEQNLNHDAMYWYRQDPGQGLRLIYYSQIVNDFQKGDIAEGYSVSREKKESFPLTVTSAQKNPTAFYLCASSPQTGRNTEAFFGQGTRLTVV.

The chain couples TRBV28 to TRBJ1-4, with a tentative D call TRBD1 (5 bases). V lost 5 bases to trimming and J lost 7 bases, with 14 bases between them. This CDR3 is built from 14 residues. Germline V gene lookup returns CDR1 MDHEN and CDR2 SYDVKM. The CDR3 reads CASSPTGEGEKLFF. The CDR3 coding sequence is TGTGCCAGCAGTCCTACAGGCGAAGGTGAAAAACTGTTTTTT.

In this sample, this clone turned up a few times. The rearrangement uses TRBV28 and TRBJ1-6; D is uncertain. This CDR3 region has 17 residues. Germline CDR1 is MDHEN and CDR2 is SYDVKM. The V gene lost 6 bases and the J gene lost 4 bases, with 19 bases spanning the gap. The CDR3, as DNA: TGTGCCAGCAGGCCCCCCGGGATCGAGGCATATAATTCACCCCTCCACTTT. The encoded protein is CASRPPGIEAYNSPLHF.

The CDR3: CASSLVRGTGEQYF. DNA for the CDR3: TGTGCCAGCAGCCTAGTCCGGGGGACAGGCGAGCAGTACTTC. The rearrangement uses TRBV7-9 and TRBJ2-7; 8 nucleotides match TRBD1. Trimming removed 5 bases from V and 6 bases from J; junction bases left unmatched: 9. Germline V CDR1 and CDR2: SEHNR, FQNEAQ (reference sequence). There are 14 residues in the CDR3.

The chain recombines TRBV4-1 with TRBJ1-1; D uncertain. The germline CDR1 and CDR2 sequences are MGHRA and YSYEKL. The length of the CDR3 is 14 residues. Trimming shortened V by 4 bases and J by 1 base, and 10 bases separated the two germline ends. CDR3 residues: CASSRTTRNTEAFF. In nucleotides, the CDR3 is TGCGCCAGCAGCCGTACGACAAGGAACACTGAAGCTTTCTTT.

V and J are TRBV4-1 and TRBJ2-3, with D possibly matching TRBD2 (5 bases). Germline-derived CDR1 and CDR2 are MGHRA and YSYEKL. Trimming stripped 1 base from V and 3 bases from J, with 11 bases between. This CDR3 has 15 residues. CDR3 coding DNA: TGCGCCAGCAGCCAAGTGTGGGGAGTAACAGATACGCAGTATTTT. It specifies CASSQVWGVTDTQYF.

This chain joins TRBV7-3 and TRBJ2-3; TRBD2 agrees at 9 bases. The CDR3 length is 18 residues. CDR1 and CDR2 from the germline V gene are SGHTA and FQGTGA. J gave up 2 bases and V 1 base, and 10 bases lay outside the gene matches. The CDR3 here is CASSLSSSGMSTTDTQYF. DNA for the CDR3: TGTGCCAGCAGCTTAAGCTCTAGCGGGATGTCGACCACAGATACGCAGTATTTT.

This chain connects TRBV2 to TRBJ2-1; D not resolved. Germline-derived CDR1 and CDR2 are SNHLY and FYNNEI. Trimming shortened V by 3 bases and J by 1 base, and 13 bases separated the two germline ends. This CDR3 region has 16 residues. CDR3 amino acids: CASSELGSSSYNEQFF. CDR3 coding DNA: TGTGCCAGCAGTGAGTTGGGCAGTAGTTCCTACAATGAGCAGTTCTTC.

J is TRBJ2-5 and V is TRBV2; maybe TRBD2 (6 bases). CDR3 size: 16 residues. Trimming took off 8 bases at V and 3 bases at J, with 22 bases between the two ends. The germline V gene encodes CDR1 SNHLY and CDR2 FYNNEI. The CDR3 bases are TGTGCCAGCGGAGGGATAGCGGCTTTCGGGGAAGAGACCCAGTACTTC. Its translation: CASGGIAAFGEETQYF.

The chain is built from TRBV5-4 and TRBJ1-2, with D perhaps TRBD1 (5 bases). The germline V gene encodes CDR1 SGHNT and CDR2 YYREEE (reference sequence). V was clipped by 4 bases and J by 2 bases, with 9 bases between them. CDR3 length: 13 amino acids. This CDR3 reads CASSGGYNYGYTF. CDR3 in DNA: TGTGCCAGCAGCGGGGGGTACAACTATGGCTACACCTTC.

This chain joins TRBV5-5 and TRBJ2-2; maybe TRBD1 (6 bases). The CDR3 totals 18 residues. Trimming removed 5 bases at V and 2 bases at J, with 22 bases between. The germline V gene has CDR1 SGHKS and CDR2 YYEKEE (reference sequence). This CDR3 reads CASSALAGAPINTGELFF. The DNA of the CDR3 is TGTGCCAGCAGTGCCCTGGCAGGGGCCCCAATCAACACCGGGGAGCTGTTTTTT.

This sequence joins TRBV19 and TRBJ1-2; 10 bases align to TRBD1. The V segment lost 4 bases and the J segment 6 bases; nucleotides outside the gene matches: 2. Germline V gene data show CDR1 as LNHDA and CDR2 as SQIVND (reference sequence). The CDR3 length is 13 residues. CDR3 residues: CASSRGQGNGYTF. CDR3 DNA: TGTGCCAGTAGTAGGGGACAGGGGAATGGCTACACCTTC.

V usage is TRBV6-6 and J usage is TRBJ2-2; 13 positions agree with TRBD2. CDR3 length: 16 residues. V trimming: 5 bases; J trimming: 5 bases; junction bases outside the gene matches: 5. CDR1 MNHNY and CDR2 SVGAGI come from the germline V gene (reference sequence). CDR3 protein: CASSRLAGGYTGELFF. In DNA form, the CDR3 reads TGTGCCAGCAGTCGACTAGCGGGAGGATATACCGGGGAGCTGTTTTTT.

This clone was seen only once. The chain links TRBV2 to TRBJ2-7; 9 bases line up with TRBD2. Germline CDR1 SNHLY, CDR2 FYNNEI. V dropped 10 bases and J dropped 3; count of bases not matched to a gene: 4. The CDR3 spans 12 residues. The CDR3 here is CATGSGSYEQYF. In nucleotides, the CDR3 is TGTGCCACCGGTAGCGGGAGCTACGAGCAGTACTTC. Combining the CDR3 with reference TRBV2 and TRBJ2-7 gives the whole variable domain EPEVTQTPSHQVTQMGQEVILRCVPISNHLYFYWYRQILGQKVEFLVSFYNNEISEKSEIFDDQFSVERPDGSNFTLKIRSTKLEDSAMYFCATGSGSYEQYFGPGTRLTVT.

In nucleotides, the CDR3 is TGTGCCAGCAGGCGTGACAGGAGCAATCAGCCCCAGCATTTT. It is translated as CASRRDRSNQPQHF. The chain is built from TRBV6-5 and TRBJ1-5; the D gene is possibly TRBD1 (6 bases). Germline CDR1 is MNHEY and CDR2 is SVGAGI. CDR3 size: 14 residues. Trimming left V 6 bases short and J 1 base short, with 10 bases between.

The table lists this clone with a count of one. The chain joins TRBV7-2 to TRBJ2-7; 7 nucleotides match TRBD1. This CDR3 has 15 residues. The germline V gene has CDR1 SGHTA and CDR2 FQGNSA. With V trimmed by 5 bases and J by 4 bases, 11 bases remained unmatched. The CDR3 protein is CASSGRTGSGYEQYF. The CDR3, as DNA: TGTGCCAGCAGCGGTCGGACAGGCTCTGGGTACGAGCAGTACTTC.

V is TRBV11-2 and J is TRBJ2-7; TRBD2 aligns across 7 bases. Germline V gene sequence: CDR1 SGHAT, CDR2 FQNNGV. The CDR3 spans 16 residues. The V gene end was trimmed by 0 bases and the J gene end by 4 bases; junction bases not matched to a gene: 9. CDR3 protein: CASSLDGGEGGYEQYF. The CDR3 nucleotides read TGTGCCAGCAGCTTAGATGGGGGGGAGGGAGGTTACGAGCAGTACTTC.

This clone has a single count. The rearrangement links TRBV11-2 to TRBJ2-7; the match to TRBD2 covers 10 bases. CDR3 length: 16 residues. Losses at the gene ends were 4 bases for V and 1 base for J; bases not matched to a gene: 7. Germline CDR1 reads SGHAT; CDR2 reads FQNNGV. The CDR3 sequence is CASSSKAGGPSYEQYF. CDR3 DNA: TGTGCCAGCAGCTCCAAAGCGGGAGGGCCGTCCTACGAGCAGTACTTC.

The chain carries TRBV5-3 and TRBJ1-2; 9 nucleotides line up with TRBD1. TRBV5-3 is flagged as an ORF with uncertain function. Germline trimming cut 1 base from V and 4 bases from J; bases unmatched to any gene: 11. The CDR3 is 17 amino acids. CDR3 protein: CARSLWDRENGFYGYTF. As DNA, the CDR3 is TGTGCCAGAAGCTTGTGGGACAGGGAAAATGGGTTCTATGGCTACACCTTC.

CDR3 nucleotides: TGCGCCAGCAGCTTGGACGGGGTCTATGGCTACACCTTC. Translation: CASSLDGVYGYTF. This chain uses TRBV5-1 with TRBJ1-2, with D uncertain. The V end lost 0 bases, the J end lost 4 bases, and 7 bases lay between the germline ends. The CDR3 is 13 amino acids. CDR1 and CDR2 from the germline V gene are SGHRS and YFSETQ.

This clone was seen once. This rearrangement joins TRBV5-6 to TRBJ2-3, with 7 positions matching TRBD1. Germline-derived CDR1 and CDR2 are SGHDT and YYEEEE. The J segment lost 2 bases and the V segment lost 4 bases, leaving 7 bases of the junction unmatched. CDR3 length: 15 residues. The CDR3 loop reads CASSGRDSYTDTQYF. CDR3 coding DNA: TGTGCCAGCAGCGGAAGGGACAGCTACACAGATACGCAGTATTTT.

The rearrangement links TRBV21-1 to TRBJ2-2; TRBD1, as called in the table, went unchecked against the DNA. TRBV21-1 corresponds to a pseudogene. This CDR3 is built from 16 residues. CDR3 nucleotide sequence: TGTGCCAGCAGCAAAGCTCCAGGCATGAACACCGGGGAGCTGTTTTTT. It codes for CASSKAPGMNTGELFF.

For the CDR3, the DNA is TGTGCCAGCTCATCCCTCAGGGGTGGGGAGACCCAGTACTTC. Translated, it gives CASSSLRGGETQYF. The chain has TRBV18 and TRBJ2-5, with D possibly being TRBD1 (6 bases). The CDR3 contains 14 residues. CDR1 and CDR2 from the germline V gene are KGHSH and LQKENI. V was trimmed by 5 bases and J by 5 bases, leaving 15 bases between them.

V is TRBV3-1 (or the pseudogene TRBV3-2) and J is TRBJ1-2; TRBD1 matches 9 bases. V was pared by 4 bases and J by 6 bases, with 9 bases of the junction left unmatched. Germline values: CDR1 LGHDT, CDR2 YNNKEL (reference sequence). This CDR3 region has 15 residues. CDR3 sequence (DNA): TGTGCCAGCAGCCCGATGACAGGGGGGTCCCATGGCTACACCTTC. Amino acids: CASSPMTGGSHGYTF.

The rearrangement uses TRBV6-5 and TRBJ2-7, with unresolved D. The CDR3 loop spans 13 amino acids. Germline values: CDR1 MNHEY, CDR2 SVGAGI. The V end was cut by 0 bases, the J end by 3 bases, with 6 bases between. The CDR3 bases are TGTGCCAGCAGTTACTCGAAGCGCTACGAGCAGTACTTC. Amino acids: CASSYSKRYEQYF.

This rearrangement joins TRBV5-5 to TRBJ2-7, with TRBD1 identical over 8 bases. The CDR3 runs to 14 residues. Germline CDR1 reads SGHKS; CDR2 reads YYEKEE (reference sequence). The V segment lost 0 bases and the J segment 12 bases; nucleotides outside the gene matches: 11. CDR3 DNA: TGTGCCAGCAGCTTGGCCGGGAATGGACAGGGCTGGTACTTC. This translates into CASSLAGNGQGWYF. The full variable domain, in which reference TRBV5-5 and TRBJ2-7 provide the parts outside the CDR3, is DAGVTQSPTHLIKTRGQQVTLRCSPISGHKSVSWYQQVLGQGPQFIFQYYEKEERGRGNFPDRFSARQFPNYSSELNVNALLLGDSALYLCASSLAGNGQGWYFGPGTRLTVT.

The rearrangement uses TRBV7-2 and TRBJ2-4; D call uncertain. Trimming removed 7 bases from V and 10 bases from J, with 11 bases in between. CDR1 is SGHTA, CDR2 FQGNSA, per germline. This CDR3 has 11 residues. CDR3 in amino acids: CASTQPRIQYF. In DNA form, the CDR3 reads TGTGCCAGCACCCAACCTCGGATTCAGTACTTC.

The rearrangement uses TRBV12-3 or TRBV12-4 and TRBJ2-5; no reliable D call. CDR3 size: 11 residues. Deletions cut 8 bases from V and 9 bases from J, with 13 bases between. This CDR3 reads CASGLFVAQYF. The CDR3 DNA reads TGTGCCAGCGGCTTATTCGTGGCCCAGTACTTC.

The genes are TRBV7-3 and TRBJ1-1; TRBD1 agrees at 7 bases. The germline CDR1 and CDR2 sequences are SGHTA and FQGTGA. V lost 3 bases and J lost 5; bases outside the gene matches: 3. The CDR3 covers 13 residues. In DNA, the CDR3 is TGTGCCAGCAGCTTGGAGGGGGCGACTGAAGCTTTCTTT. Translated, it gives CASSLEGATEAFF.